The clone carrying this T cell receptor beta chain was seen only once. The antigen remains undetermined. This sample is part of a study of siplizumab effects on memory and regulatory T cells. Only in-frame clones appear in the TCRdb table, and some are missing; sequencing was by immunoSEQ multiplex PCR. The sample carries tens of thousands of clones, about 89% recorded once. Study outcomes and limitations: Alloreactive sequences that could be traced to unstimulated CD4+ memory cells showed a significant reduction under siplizumab.

The clonotype comes from a human donor in good health. Sequenced input: naive CD4+ T cells sorted from blood.

The CDR3 loop is CASSPLSFPNEQFF. CDR3 nucleotide sequence: TGTGCCAGCAGCCCCCTTTCCTTTCCCAATGAGCAGTTCTTC. The J gene is TRBJ2-1, the V gene TRBV7-9; D uncertain. V lost 5 bases, J lost 6 bases, and 14 bases lay in between. There are 14 residues in the CDR3. CDR1 and CDR2 (germline): SEHNR, FQNEAQ (reference sequence). Combining the CDR3 with reference TRBV7-9 and TRBJ2-1 gives the whole variable domain DTGVSQNPRHKITKRGQNVTFRCDPISEHNRLYWYRQTLGQGPEFLTYFQNEAQLEKSRLLSDRFSAERPKGSFSTLEIQRTEQGDSAMYLCASSPLSFPNEQFFGPGTRLTVL.